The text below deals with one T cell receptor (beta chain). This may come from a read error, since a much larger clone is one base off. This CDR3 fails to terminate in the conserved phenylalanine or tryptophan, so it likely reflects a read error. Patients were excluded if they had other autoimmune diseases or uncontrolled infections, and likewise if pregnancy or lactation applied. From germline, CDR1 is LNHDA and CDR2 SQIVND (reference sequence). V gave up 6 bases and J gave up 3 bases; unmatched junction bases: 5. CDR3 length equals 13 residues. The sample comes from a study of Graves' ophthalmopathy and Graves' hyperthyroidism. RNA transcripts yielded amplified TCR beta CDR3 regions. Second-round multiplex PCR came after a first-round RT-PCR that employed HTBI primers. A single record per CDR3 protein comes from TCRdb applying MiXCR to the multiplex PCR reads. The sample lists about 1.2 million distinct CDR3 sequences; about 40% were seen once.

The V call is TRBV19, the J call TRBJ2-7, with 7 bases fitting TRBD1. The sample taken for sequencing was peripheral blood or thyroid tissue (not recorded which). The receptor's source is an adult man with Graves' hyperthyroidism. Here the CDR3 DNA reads TGTGCCAGTAGGCGCGACAGGGACTACGAGCAGTACTCC. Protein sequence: CASRRDRDYEQYS.